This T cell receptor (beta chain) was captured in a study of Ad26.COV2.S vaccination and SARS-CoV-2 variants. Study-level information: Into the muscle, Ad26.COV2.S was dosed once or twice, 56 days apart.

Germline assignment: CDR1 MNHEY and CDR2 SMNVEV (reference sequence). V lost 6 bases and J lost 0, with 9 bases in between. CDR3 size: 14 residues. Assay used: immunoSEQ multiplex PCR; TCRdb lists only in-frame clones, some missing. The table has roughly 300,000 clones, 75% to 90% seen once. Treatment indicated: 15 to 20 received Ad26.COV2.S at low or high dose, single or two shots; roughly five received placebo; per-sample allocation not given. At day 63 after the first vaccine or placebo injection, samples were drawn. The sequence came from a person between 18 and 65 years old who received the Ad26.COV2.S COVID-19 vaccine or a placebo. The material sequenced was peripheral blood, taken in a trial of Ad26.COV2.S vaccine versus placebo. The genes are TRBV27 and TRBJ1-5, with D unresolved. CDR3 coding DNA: TGTGCCAGCAGAAGCTCCTATAGCAATCAGCCCCAGCATTTT. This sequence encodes CASRSSYSNQPQHF.